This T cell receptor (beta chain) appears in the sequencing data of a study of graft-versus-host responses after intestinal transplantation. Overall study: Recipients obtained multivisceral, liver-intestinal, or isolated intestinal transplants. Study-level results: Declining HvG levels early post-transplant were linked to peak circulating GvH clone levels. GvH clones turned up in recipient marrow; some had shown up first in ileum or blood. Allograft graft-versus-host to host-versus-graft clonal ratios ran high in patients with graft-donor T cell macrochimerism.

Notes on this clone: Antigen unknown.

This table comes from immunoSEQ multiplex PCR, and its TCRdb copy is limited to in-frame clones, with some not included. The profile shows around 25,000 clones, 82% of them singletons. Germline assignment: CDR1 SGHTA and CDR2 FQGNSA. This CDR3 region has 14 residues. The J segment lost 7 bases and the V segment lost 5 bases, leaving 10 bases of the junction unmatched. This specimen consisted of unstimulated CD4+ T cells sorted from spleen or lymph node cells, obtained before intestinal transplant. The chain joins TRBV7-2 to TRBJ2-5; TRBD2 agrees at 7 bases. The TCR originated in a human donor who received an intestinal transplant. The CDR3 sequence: CASSLPASGATQYF. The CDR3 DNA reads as TGTGCCAGCAGCCTCCCTGCTAGCGGTGCGACCCAGTACTTC. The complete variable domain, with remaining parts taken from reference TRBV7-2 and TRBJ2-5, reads GAGVSQSPSNKVTEKGKDVELRCDPISGHTALYWYRQSLGQGLEFLIYFQGNSAPDKSGLPSDRFSAERTGGSVSTLTIQRTQQEDSAVYLCASSLPASGATQYFGPGTRLLVL.